This T cell receptor beta chain was captured in a study of CD8+ T cells in alopecia areata (dated by TCRdb to between 2017 and 2018). Broadly, across the study: Treated patients were enrolled in an open-label pilot trial of oral tofacitinib, 5 to 10 mg twice daily, for moderate-to-severe alopecia areata. Tofacitinib was administered for 6 to 18 months, and 6 months of follow-up off drug were then conducted to assess delayed response and recurrence. For the treated patients, the SALT score, which quantifies what percentage of scalp surface area is affected, served as the measure of disease severity. To study T cell clonal expansion in alopecia areata, the researchers applied high-throughput TCRbeta sequencing to both the C3H/HeJ mouse model and human patients. On the human side, TCRbeta sequencing was run on scalp tissue and on sorted CD4+ and CD8+ peripheral blood T cells from healthy controls and from alopecia areata patients with either patchy or totalis/universalis disease. Biopsies were taken from tofacitinib-treated patients at baseline and again at 4 and 24 weeks into treatment, and several of those patients also had a later scalp biopsy. Scalp clonality was compared across normal scalp (n=4), patchy alopecia areata scalp (n=8), and alopecia totalis/universalis scalp (n=8). The RNA source kit depended on sample type: the PAXgene miRNA kit for fixed scalp, the miRNeasy kit for PBMCs, and the RNeasy kit for mouse skin. immunoSEQ multiplex PCR using 35 Vbeta forward primers and 13 Jbeta reverse primers was used to amplify TCRbeta CDR3 regions. Study-wide conclusions, independent of this receptor: During tofacitinib treatment, many expanded lesional clones remained in scalp and blood, and this persistence may partly explain relapse after treatment is stopped. Scalp TCR repertoire analysis is complicated because resident alphabeta T cells in normal human skin are also sequenced, whereas mouse skin is dominated by gammadelta T cells. The treated cohort was small, with a single nonresponder, so links between baseline CD8+ expansion and response need larger studies. Higher clonality and more expanded CD8+ clones were observed in lesional scalp than in normal scalp, particularly in alopecia totalis/universalis, a finding suggestive of antigenic drive. With tofacitinib, both scalp clonality and the number of expanded CD8+ clones among the top 100 scalp clones went down significantly. Shared TCR sequences between patients were less evident than in mice, which may be partly attributable to HLA diversity in the patient population.

The intended sense of this specimen's treatment or condition label: oral pan-JAK inhibitor, 5-10 mg twice daily. Lesional scalp punch biopsies and peripheral blood were obtained from alopecia areata patients. After PBMCs were isolated by density centrifugation and stained for CD3, CD4 and CD8, a FACSAria was used to sort CD4+ and CD8+ T cells. Receptor libraries were prepared by the immunoSEQ multiplex PCR assay. For TCR sequencing, RNA was extracted from every sample and reverse transcribed into cDNA to serve as template. First-strand cDNA was synthesized with SuperScript III using a 2:1 mix of oligo-dT and random hexamers. Amplification bias was assessed with a synthetic immune receptor repertoire, and residual bias was removed computationally. As for how the authors treated the data: Raw reads were preprocessed to remove errors, and CDR3 was defined by IMGT conventions from the conserved cysteine to phenylalanine. Clonality was computed by normalizing Shannon entropy by log2 of the number of productive unique TCRs and subtracting the result from 1. Scalp TCRbeta sequences were cross-referenced with sorted blood CD4 and CD8 repertoires so that the CD4 or CD8 identity of scalp clones could be inferred. Here the immuneACCESS table is served through TCRdb, limited to in-frame sequences with V and J called. Missing clones are a known gap in these copies; in checked studies unresolved V genes cover under half, and the rest lacks a known reason. V, J and clone size were drawn from that table, and D and trimming were deduced from the DNA. The sample table shows under 300,000 clones, and around 64% are seen once. In total, the top ten clones hold more than 0.85% of the sample.

Turning to this clone: This receptor's antigen is unknown. Base qualities are not at hand, and no much larger clone is one base apart.

Including cysteine and phenylalanine, the CDR3 has 17 amino acids. Only the CDR3 DNA is retained, 51 bases long and in frame from the first base. As encoded in the germline V gene, CDR1 is MDHEN while CDR2 is SYDVKM. The junction carries 22 bases between V and J, which are trimmed by 6 bases and 4 bases respectively. The TCR comes from a human donor with alopecia areata. The V and J genes are TRBV28 and TRBJ1-3; TRBD1 could be the D gene, as 5 bases match. The material sequenced was CD4+ T cells sorted from blood, taken at week 52, from a patient treated with tofacitinib. The CDR3: CASSLHPVGGSGNTIYF. The DNA reads as follows: TGTGCCAGCAGCTTGCACCCAGTGGGGGGTTCGGGAAACACCATATATTTT.